This entry is about one T cell receptor beta chain. Its specificity is not known. The sample originates from a study of identical twins. General study results and limits: Conclusions rested on cross-sectional statistics rather than following the same donors. Whereas memory repertoires showed no such difference, abundant cord blood beta clonotypes carried fewer insertions.

Each CDR3 protein is one row after TCRdb ran MiXCR on the 5' RACE reads. The table has approximately 680,000 distinct CDR3 sequences, under 8.5% seen once; the top ten hold roughly 1.5%. This sample also appeared in a second study, on yellow fever vaccine responses in identical twins. That study reports: Twins' vaccine T cell response reportedly gave the appearance of partial convergence and partial personalization.

The source is a woman in her late teens or twenties in good health. What was sequenced was PBMCs.

Written as DNA, the CDR3 is TGTGCCAGCAGCCCCCTACGGACAGGGGCCTACGAGCAGTACTTC. Its protein is CASSPLRTGAYEQYF. The rearrangement links TRBV7-8 to TRBJ2-7, with 9 bases identical to TRBD1. The V and J ends lost 5 bases and 2 bases, in that order; junction bases with no gene match: 7. This CDR3 region has 15 residues. Germline lookup yields CDR1 SGHVS and CDR2 FQNEAQ.